The rows below give T cell receptor beta chains drawn from one sample of a study of CD8+CD57+ T cells in acquired aplastic anemia. TCRdb ran MiXCR on the reads and lists one entry per CDR3 protein. The table records about 240,000 distinct CDR3 sequences, more than 45% of them present only once. Sequencing input: sorted CD4+, CD8+, or CD8+CD57+ T cells (not recorded which) from PBMCs. These receptors were collected from a human donor with aplastic anemia. Both conserved end residues are part of each CDR3. The size entry is marked missing in some rows and otherwise reads once, few, many or a size class.

>TRBJ2-3|many|TRBV12-3/TRBV12-4
CASSQTGSSTDTQYF
>TRBJ2-5|NA|TRBV7-9
CASSLALAGDLETQYF
>TRBJ2-5|NA|TRBV2
CASSVVRTLSEAQYF
>TRBJ1-5|NA|TRBV7-3
CASSFYRGQGQPQHF
>TRBJ2-7|NA|TRBV6-4
CAISEETAPTCEQYF
>TRBJ2-6|many|TRBV6-1
CASSLDSSGANVLTF
>TRBJ2-1|many|TRBV20-1
CSARDPGRGISYNEQFF
>TRBJ2-1|NA|TRBV6-4
CASSPPPGQGFDEQFF
>TRBJ2-1|NA|TRBV24-1
CATSDTGDSEQFF
>TRBJ2-1|NA|TRBV19
CASTGLAGGHDNEQFF
>TRBJ2-6|NA|TRBV10-3
CAIREGQGRLLSGANVLTF
>TRBJ2-1|many|TRBV2
CASSEGLAFNEQFF
>TRBJ1-1|NA|TRBV6-5
CASSYEGDTEAFF